A selection of T cell receptor beta chains follows, all from one sample in a study of cytomegalovirus exposure and HLA in healthy donors. Generated by immunoSEQ multiplex PCR, the TCRdb table keeps only in-frame clones and is missing some. The profile covers some 140,000 clones, with about 66% appearing a single time and about 1.5% taken by the ten largest. The material sequenced was PBMCs. Every receptor here comes from a human donor in good health. Each CDR3 is given with its conserved first and last residue. D genes are given only for firm matches. Rows give clone size only sometimes, using once, few, many, or a class for an expanded clone.

clone size,V gene,J gene,D gene,CDR3 length,CDR3 DNA,CDR3 protein
-,TRBV9,TRBJ2-1,-,17,TGTGCCAGCAGCCCCATGTCGGGGGAGGCCTCCTACAATGAGCAGTTCTTC,CASSPMSGEASYNEQFF
-,TRBV13,TRBJ2-7,TRBD1,17,TGTGCCAGCAGCTCGAGCGACAGGGGCTATAGCTCCTACGAGCAGTACTTC,CASSSSDRGYSSYEQYF
once,TRBV9,TRBJ1-2,TRBD1,14,TGTGCCAGCAGCGCCCGGGACAGGCTCGATGGCTACACCTTC,CASSARDRLDGYTF
-,TRBV7-9,TRBJ2-7,TRBD1,14,TGTGCCAGCAGCTTATTAGGGGGCCAGTACGAGCAGTACTTC,CASSLLGGQYEQYF
-,TRBV10-3,TRBJ2-3,TRBD2,15,TGTGCCATCAGTGATAGCGGGAGTATAACAGATACGCAGTATTTT,CAISDSGSITDTQYF
-,TRBV11-2,TRBJ2-3,TRBD2,14,TGTGCCAGCAAACCCCGGGGGGTTTCAGATACGCAGTATTTT,CASKPRGVSDTQYF
-,TRBV6-5,TRBJ1-1,-,14,TGTGCCAGCAGCCTCCTCTCACCCGGTGAATCAGCTTTCTTT,CASSLLSPGESAFF
-,TRBV29-1,TRBJ1-2,-,12,TGCAGCGGCGAGACAGCCTCCTATGGCTACACCTTC,CSGETASYGYTF
-,TRBV5-1,TRBJ1-1,TRBD1,14,TGCGCCAGCAGCCCGACAGGGGGCTCAACTGAAGCTTTCTTT,CASSPTGGSTEAFF
-,TRBV10-3,TRBJ2-1,-,13,TGTGCCATCAGTGGCCCAAATAGCGAGGAGCAGTTCTTC,CAISGPNSEEQFF
-,TRBV4-1,TRBJ2-7,-,14,TGCGCCAGCAGCCCCCCGGAGCAGGGCGACGAGCAGTACTTC,CASSPPEQGDEQYF
few,TRBV2,TRBJ2-3,TRBD1,15,TGTGCCAGCGGCCAGGACAGGGGGCAGGCAGATACGCAGTATTTT,CASGQDRGQADTQYF
-,TRBV7-9,TRBJ2-7,TRBD1,15,TGTGCCAGCAGCTTTACATCGACAGGGCCCTACGAGCAGTACTTC,CASSFTSTGPYEQYF
-,TRBV7-7,TRBJ2-5,-,13,TGTGCTAGCAGCTTAGCCAGTCAAGAGACCCAGTACTTC,CASSLASQETQYF
-,TRBV5-1,TRBJ2-5,TRBD2,14,TGCGCCAGCAGCCCTAGCGGGAGAGGGGAGACCCAGTACTTC,CASSPSGRGETQYF
-,TRBV2,TRBJ2-1,TRBD2,14,TGTGCCAGCAGGGCTGGGCGGGAGGGCAATGAGCAGTTCTTC,CASRAGREGNEQFF
once,TRBV6-1,TRBJ1-2,-,14,TGTGCCAGCAGTGCATCCCAGGGTTTAGATGGCTACACCTTC,CASSASQGLDGYTF
-,TRBV18,TRBJ2-1,TRBD2,18,TGTGCCAGCTCACCACCGCAGGGGACGGGAGGGTTTCGTAATGAGCAGTTCTTC,CASSPPQGTGGFRNEQFF
-,TRBV19,TRBJ1-2,TRBD1,15,TGTGCCAGTAGTCCCCGGACAGGGGGACGGGTGGGCTACACCTTC,CASSPRTGGRVGYTF
few,TRBV7-8,TRBJ2-5,TRBD2,16,TGTGCCAGCAGCTTAGTAGGGACTAAGTACCAAGAGACCCAGTACTTC,CASSLVGTKYQETQYF
few,TRBV5-1,TRBJ2-2,TRBD2,16,TGCGCCAGCAGCGCTCGGAGCGGGAGCGGTACCGGGGAGCTGTTTTTT,CASSARSGSGTGELFF
-,TRBV5-1,TRBJ2-5,-,14,TGCGCCAGCAGGGGGGGAGGAAACCAAGAGACCCAGTACTTC,CASRGGGNQETQYF
-,TRBV28,TRBJ2-7,TRBD1,14,TGTGCCAGCAAACCGGGACAGGGAGCCTACGAGCAGTACTTC,CASKPGQGAYEQYF
once,TRBV28,TRBJ2-7,-,15,TGTGCCAGCAGTGAGGCGGTACAGGGCCGCTACGAGCAGTACTTC,CASSEAVQGRYEQYF
-,TRBV6-5,TRBJ1-4,-,13,TGTGCCAGCAGTTCGAGTCCTTTGGAAAAACTGTTTTTT,CASSSSPLEKLFF
-,TRBV6-5,TRBJ2-7,-,11,TGTGCCAGCGCGACAGGCTACGAGCAGTACTTC,CASATGYEQYF
few,TRBV5-1,TRBJ2-5,TRBD1,14,TGCGCCAGCAGGGGACAGGGTTTTATTGAGACCCAGTACTTC,CASRGQGFIETQYF
-,TRBV2,TRBJ1-5,-,15,TGTGCCAGCAGTGTCATAGGGGCAGGGAATCAGCCCCAGCATTTT,CASSVIGAGNQPQHF
-,TRBV28,TRBJ2-7,TRBD2,13,TGTGCCAGCATACTTAGCGGGCACTACGAGCAGTACTTC,CASILSGHYEQYF
-,TRBV11-2,TRBJ2-1,-,15,TGTGCCAGCAGCTTAGCGGGTTCTGCCTACAATGAGCAGTTCTTC,CASSLAGSAYNEQFF
few,TRBV6-1,TRBJ2-7,-,15,TGTGCCAGCAGTGAAGCTACGGTTCACTCCTACGAGCAGTACTTC,CASSEATVHSYEQYF
-,TRBV29-1,TRBJ1-3,TRBD1,16,TGCAGCGCCTCCGGGACAGGGGGCGCGGTTGGAAACACCATATATTTT,CSASGTGGAVGNTIYF
-,TRBV6-1,TRBJ2-5,-,13,TGTGCCAGCAGTAAACCGGGCGGGGAGACCCAGTACTTC,CASSKPGGETQYF
-,TRBV6-5,TRBJ2-5,TRBD1,13,TGTGCCAGCAGTCCGGACAGGGATACGACCCAGTACTTC,CASSPDRDTTQYF
-,TRBV5-1,TRBJ2-6,-,15,TGCGCCAGCAGAGGACAGAGCTCTGGGGCCAACGTCCTGACTTTC,CASRGQSSGANVLTF
few,TRBV19,TRBJ1-2,-,16,TGTGCCAGTAGTATAGATCGTCTAGGCCCTCCTGGGGGCTACACCTTC,CASSIDRLGPPGGYTF
-,TRBV4-1,TRBJ1-6,-,14,TGCGCCAGCAGCCCAAGGGACTTACATTCACCCCTCCACTTT,CASSPRDLHSPLHF
-,TRBV6-4,TRBJ2-1,TRBD2,15,TGTGCCAGCAGTCCTGGGACTAGCGGTGACAATGAGCAGTTCTTC,CASSPGTSGDNEQFF